The clone carrying this T cell receptor beta chain was seen just once. The data derive from a study of blood T cell repertoires in COVID-19. Whole-study context: Acute and convalescent COVID-19 specimens originated in the United States, Italy and Spain. PBMCs, B-cell-depleted T cells, or T cells were the source of the cDNA or gDNA that made up the material.

As processed by the authors: Estimates of nucleated cell counts were drawn from the amplification of reference gene primers. Some clones are missing from TCRdb's copy, which holds only in-frame ones; the method was immunoSEQ multiplex PCR. Clone size and the V and J calls come from that table; the DNA yielded D and trimming. Of about 150,000 clones listed, 85% to 90% are singletons. Trimming took off 8 bases at V and 8 bases at J, with 19 bases between the two ends. The V gene's germline CDR1 is SNHLY and CDR2 FYNNEI. The CDR3 spans 14 residues. The rearrangement uses TRBV2 and TRBJ1-3, with D unclear. Sequences were obtained from peripheral blood. This TCR derives from an elderly man with acute or convalescent COVID-19. CDR3 protein: CASHPNRQRDTIYF. CDR3 bases: TGTGCCAGCCACCCTAATCGGCAGCGAGACACCATATATTTT.